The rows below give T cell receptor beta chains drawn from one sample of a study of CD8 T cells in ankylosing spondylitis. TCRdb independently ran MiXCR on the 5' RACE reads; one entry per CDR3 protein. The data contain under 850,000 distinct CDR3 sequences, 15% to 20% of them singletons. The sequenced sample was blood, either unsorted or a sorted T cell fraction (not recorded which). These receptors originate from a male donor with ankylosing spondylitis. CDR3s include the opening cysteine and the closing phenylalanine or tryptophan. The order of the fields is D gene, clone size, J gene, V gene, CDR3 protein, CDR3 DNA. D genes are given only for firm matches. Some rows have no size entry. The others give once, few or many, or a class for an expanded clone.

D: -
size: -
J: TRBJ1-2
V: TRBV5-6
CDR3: CASSLGVTYGYTF
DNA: TGTGCCAGCAGCTTGGGGGTGACATATGGCTACACCTTC

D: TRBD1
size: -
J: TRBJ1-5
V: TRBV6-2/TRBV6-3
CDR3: CASSYWGQGDQPQHF
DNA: TGTGCCAGCAGTTACTGGGGACAGGGAGATCAGCCCCAGCATTTT

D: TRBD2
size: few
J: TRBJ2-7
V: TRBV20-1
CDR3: CSASYRAGGASYEQYF
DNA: TGCAGTGCTAGCTATCGAGCGGGGGGAGCGTCCTACGAGCAGTACTTC

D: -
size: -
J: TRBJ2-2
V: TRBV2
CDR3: CASSEGIANTGELFF
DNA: TGTGCCAGCAGTGAAGGGATCGCGAACACCGGGGAGCTGTTTTTT

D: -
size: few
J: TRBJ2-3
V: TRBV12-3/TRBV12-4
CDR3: CASSFWWWADTQYF
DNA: TGTGCCAGCAGTTTTTGGTGGTGGGCAGATACGCAGTATTTT

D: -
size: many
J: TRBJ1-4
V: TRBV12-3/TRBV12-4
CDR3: CASSPGGVEKLFF
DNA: TGTGCCAGCAGCCCCGGGGGGGTGGAAAAACTGTTTTTT

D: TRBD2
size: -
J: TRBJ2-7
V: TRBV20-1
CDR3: CSARRLAGEIYEQYF
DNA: TGCAGTGCTAGACGACTAGCGGGAGAGATCTACGAGCAGTACTTC

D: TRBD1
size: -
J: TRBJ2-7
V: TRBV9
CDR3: CASSVGQGPTGEQYF
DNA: TGTGCCAGCAGCGTAGGACAGGGGCCGACAGGGGAGCAGTACTTC

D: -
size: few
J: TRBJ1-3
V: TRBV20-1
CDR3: CSARDASTQTSSSGNTIYF
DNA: TGCAGTGCTAGAGACGCGAGCACCCAGACTTCGAGCTCTGGAAACACCATATATTTT

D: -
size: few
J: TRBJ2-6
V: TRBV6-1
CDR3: CASSEWIGSSGANVLTF
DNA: TGTGCCAGCAGTGAATGGATAGGGAGCTCTGGGGCCAACGTCCTGACTTTC

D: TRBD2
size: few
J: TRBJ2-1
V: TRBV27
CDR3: CASKEVAGGRNEQFF
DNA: TGTGCCAGCAAGGAAGTAGCGGGAGGGCGGAATGAGCAGTTCTTC

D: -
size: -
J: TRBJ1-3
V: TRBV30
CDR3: CAWSVEGNTIYF
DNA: TGTGCCTGGAGTGTAGAGGGAAACACCATATATTTT

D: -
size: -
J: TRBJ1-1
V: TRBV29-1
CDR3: CSVIRTANTEAFF
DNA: TGCAGCGTTATACGGACAGCGAACACTGAAGCTTTCTTT

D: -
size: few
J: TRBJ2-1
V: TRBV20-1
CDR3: CSARLGPGAYNEQFF
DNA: TGCAGTGCTAGATTAGGGCCCGGTGCCTACAATGAGCAGTTCTTC

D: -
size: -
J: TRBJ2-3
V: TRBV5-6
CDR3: CASSYEGVGSDTQYF
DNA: TGTGCCAGCAGCTACGAAGGGGTAGGGTCAGATACGCAGTATTTT

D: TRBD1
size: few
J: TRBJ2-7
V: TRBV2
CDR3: CASSGWTGQREQYF
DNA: TGTGCCAGCAGTGGGTGGACAGGGCAGCGCGAGCAGTACTTC

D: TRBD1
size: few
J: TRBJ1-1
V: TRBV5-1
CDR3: CASSLAATGTLNTEAFF
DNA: TGCGCCAGCAGCTTGGCCGCGACAGGGACCCTTAACACTGAAGCTTTCTTT

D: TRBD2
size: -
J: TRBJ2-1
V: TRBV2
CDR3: CASSEGLATYNEQFF
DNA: TGTGCCAGCAGTGAGGGACTAGCGACTTACAATGAGCAGTTCTTC

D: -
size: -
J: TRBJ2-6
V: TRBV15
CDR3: CATSRVTSGANVLTF
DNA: TGTGCCACCAGCAGAGTGACATCTGGGGCCAACGTCCTGACTTTC

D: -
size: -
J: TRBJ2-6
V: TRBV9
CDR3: CASSVNSGRGSSGANVLTF
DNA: TGTGCCAGCAGCGTAAATAGTGGCAGGGGTTCGTCTGGGGCCAACGTCCTGACTTTC

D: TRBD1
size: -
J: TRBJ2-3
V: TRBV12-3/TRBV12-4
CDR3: CASSFGTADIDTQYF
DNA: TGTGCCAGCAGTTTCGGGACAGCGGATATTGATACGCAGTATTTT

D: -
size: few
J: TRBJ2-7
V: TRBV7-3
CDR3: CASDRQGPPSYEQYF
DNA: TGTGCCAGCGACAGGCAGGGTCCCCCTTCCTACGAGCAGTACTTC

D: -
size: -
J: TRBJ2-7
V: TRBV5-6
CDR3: CASTFRLGGAEQYF
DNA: TGTGCCAGCACCTTCCGACTAGGGGGGGCCGAGCAGTACTTC

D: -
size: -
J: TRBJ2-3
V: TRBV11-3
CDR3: CASSRDTRDTQYF
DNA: TGTGCCAGCAGCAGAGATACGCGGGATACGCAGTATTTT

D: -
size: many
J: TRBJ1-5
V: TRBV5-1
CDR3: CASSSQGGDQPQHF
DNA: TGCGCCAGCAGCTCACAAGGAGGGGATCAGCCCCAGCATTTT

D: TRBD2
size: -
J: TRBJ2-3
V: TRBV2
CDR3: CASSEGGALAGGPTDTQYF
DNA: TGTGCCAGCAGTGAGGGCGGGGCACTAGCGGGAGGGCCAACCGATACGCAGTATTTT

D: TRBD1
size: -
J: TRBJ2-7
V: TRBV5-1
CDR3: CASSFNAGGTYYEQYF
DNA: TGCGCCAGCAGCTTCAATGCAGGGGGCACCTACTACGAGCAGTACTTC

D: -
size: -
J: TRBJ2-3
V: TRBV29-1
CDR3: CGSRTSTDTQYF
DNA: TGCGGGTCACGAACTAGCACAGATACGCAGTATTTT

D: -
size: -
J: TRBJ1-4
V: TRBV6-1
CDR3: CASSLGMHNEKLFF
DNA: TGTGCCAGCAGCCTCGGGATGCATAATGAAAAACTGTTTTTT

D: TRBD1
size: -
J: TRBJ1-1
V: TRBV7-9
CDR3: CASSLGQGEATEAFF
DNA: TGTGCCAGCAGCCTGGGACAGGGTGAGGCCACTGAAGCTTTCTTT

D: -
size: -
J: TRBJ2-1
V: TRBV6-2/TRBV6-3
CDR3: CASSYLVGGGNEQFF
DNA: TGTGCCAGCAGTTACTTGGTGGGAGGTGGCAATGAGCAGTTCTTC

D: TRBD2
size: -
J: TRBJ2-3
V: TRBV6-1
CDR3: CASRLLAGATDTQYF
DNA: TGTGCCAGCAGACTCCTAGCGGGGGCCACAGATACGCAGTATTTT

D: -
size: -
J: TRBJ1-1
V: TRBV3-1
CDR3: CASSQIQGSTEAFF
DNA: TGTGCCAGCAGCCAAATACAGGGATCCACTGAAGCTTTCTTT

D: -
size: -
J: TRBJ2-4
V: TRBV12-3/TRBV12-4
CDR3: CASSSDRVQQYF
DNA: TGTGCCAGCAGCTCGGACCGGGTTCAACAGTACTTC

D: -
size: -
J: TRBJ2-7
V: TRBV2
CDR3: CASSEAGGLNYEQYF
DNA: TGTGCCAGCAGTGAAGCAGGTGGACTAAACTACGAGCAGTACTTC

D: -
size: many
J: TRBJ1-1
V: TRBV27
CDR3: CASSLRTDTEAFF
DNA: TGTGCCAGCAGTCTAAGGACGGACACTGAAGCTTTCTTT

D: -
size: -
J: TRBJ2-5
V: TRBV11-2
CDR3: CASSLGGRFQETQYF
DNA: TGTGCCAGCAGCTTAGGTGGCCGCTTTCAAGAGACCCAGTACTTC

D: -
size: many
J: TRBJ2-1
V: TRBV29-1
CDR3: CSDGTGYNEQFF
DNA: TGCAGCGACGGGACTGGGTACAATGAGCAGTTCTTC

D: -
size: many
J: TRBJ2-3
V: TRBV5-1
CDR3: CASSYPRGDTQYF
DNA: TGCGCCAGCAGCTACCCCAGGGGAGATACGCAGTATTTT